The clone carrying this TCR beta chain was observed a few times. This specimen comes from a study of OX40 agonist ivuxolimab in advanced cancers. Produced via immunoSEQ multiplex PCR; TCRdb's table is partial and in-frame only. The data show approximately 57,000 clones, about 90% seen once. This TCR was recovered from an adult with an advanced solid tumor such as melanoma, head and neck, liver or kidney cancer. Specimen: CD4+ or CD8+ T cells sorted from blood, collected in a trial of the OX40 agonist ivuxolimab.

The CDR3 DNA sequence: TGTGCCGTCAGGGGGACAGGGGAGGCCGAGCAGTACTTC. It encodes CAVRGTGEAEQYF. V gene TRBV19 combines with J gene TRBJ2-7, with 10 bases identical to TRBD1. In germline, CDR1 is LNHDA, CDR2 SQIVND (reference sequence). With 11 bases clipped from V and 6 bases from J, the junction kept 10 bases outside the gene matches. This CDR3 has 13 amino acids.